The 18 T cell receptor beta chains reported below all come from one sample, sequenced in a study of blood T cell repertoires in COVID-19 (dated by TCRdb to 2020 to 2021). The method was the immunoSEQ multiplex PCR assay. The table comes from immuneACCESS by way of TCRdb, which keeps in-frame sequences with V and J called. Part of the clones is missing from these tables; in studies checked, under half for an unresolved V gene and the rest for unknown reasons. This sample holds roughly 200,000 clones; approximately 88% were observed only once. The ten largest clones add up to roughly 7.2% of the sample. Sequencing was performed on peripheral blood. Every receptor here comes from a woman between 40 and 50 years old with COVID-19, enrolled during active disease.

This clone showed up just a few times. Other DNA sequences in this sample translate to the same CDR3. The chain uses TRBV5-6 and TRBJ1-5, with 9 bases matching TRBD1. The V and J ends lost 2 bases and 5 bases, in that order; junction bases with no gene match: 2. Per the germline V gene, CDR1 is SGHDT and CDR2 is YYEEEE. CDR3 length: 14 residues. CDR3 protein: CASSFTGGYQPQHF. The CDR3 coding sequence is TGTGCCAGCAGCTTCACAGGGGGCTATCAGCCCCAGCATTTT.

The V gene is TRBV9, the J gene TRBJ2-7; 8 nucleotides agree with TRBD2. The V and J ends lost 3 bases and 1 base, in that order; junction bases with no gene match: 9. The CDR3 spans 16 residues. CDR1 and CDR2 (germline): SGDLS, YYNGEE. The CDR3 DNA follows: TGTGCCAGCAGCGCAAAGACGACTAGCGCTTCCTACGAGCAGTACTTC. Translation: CASSAKTTSASYEQYF.

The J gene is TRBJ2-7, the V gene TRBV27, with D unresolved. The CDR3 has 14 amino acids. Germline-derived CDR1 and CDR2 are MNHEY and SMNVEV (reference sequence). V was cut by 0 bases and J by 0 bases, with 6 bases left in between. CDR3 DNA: TGTGCCAGCAGTTTATCCGGGTTCTCCTACGAGCAGTACTTC. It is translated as CASSLSGFSYEQYF.

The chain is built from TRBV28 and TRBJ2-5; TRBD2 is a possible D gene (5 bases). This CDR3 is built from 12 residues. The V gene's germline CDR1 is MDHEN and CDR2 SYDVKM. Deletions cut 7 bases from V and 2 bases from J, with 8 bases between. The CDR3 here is CASTSGQETQYF. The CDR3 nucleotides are TGTGCCAGCACATCGGGGCAAGAGACCCAGTACTTC.

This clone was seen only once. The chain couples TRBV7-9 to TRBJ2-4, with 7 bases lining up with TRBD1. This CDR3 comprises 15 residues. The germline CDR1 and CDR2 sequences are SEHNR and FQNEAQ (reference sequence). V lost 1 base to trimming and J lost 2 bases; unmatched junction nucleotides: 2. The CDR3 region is CASSLVRGTKNIQYF. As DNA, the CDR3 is TGTGCCAGCAGCTTAGTCAGGGGGACCAAAAACATTCAGTACTTC.

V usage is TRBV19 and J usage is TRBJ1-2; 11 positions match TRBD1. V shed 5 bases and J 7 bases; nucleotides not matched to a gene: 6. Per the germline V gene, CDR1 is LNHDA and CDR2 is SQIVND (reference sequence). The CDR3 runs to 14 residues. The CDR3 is CASSLGQGAFGYTF. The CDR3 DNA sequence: TGTGCCAGTAGTCTAGGACAGGGGGCTTTTGGCTACACCTTC.

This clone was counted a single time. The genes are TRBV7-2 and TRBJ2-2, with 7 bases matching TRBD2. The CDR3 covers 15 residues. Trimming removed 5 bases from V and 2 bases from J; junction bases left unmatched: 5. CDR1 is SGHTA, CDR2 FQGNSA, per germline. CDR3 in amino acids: CASSLSGTNTGELFF. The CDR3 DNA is TGTGCCAGCAGCCTAAGCGGGACTAACACCGGGGAGCTGTTTTTT.

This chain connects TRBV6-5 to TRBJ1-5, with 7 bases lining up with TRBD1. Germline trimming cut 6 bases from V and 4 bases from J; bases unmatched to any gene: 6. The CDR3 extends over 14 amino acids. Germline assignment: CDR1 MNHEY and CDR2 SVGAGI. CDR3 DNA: TGTGCCAGCAGCGACGGGACAGCGAATCAGCCCCAGCATTTT. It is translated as CASSDGTANQPQHF.

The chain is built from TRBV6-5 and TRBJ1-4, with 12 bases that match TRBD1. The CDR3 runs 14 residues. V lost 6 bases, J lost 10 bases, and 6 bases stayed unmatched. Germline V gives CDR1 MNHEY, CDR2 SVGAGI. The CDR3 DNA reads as TGTGCCAGCAGAACGGGACAGGGGGCAACAAAACTGTTTTTT. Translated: CASRTGQGATKLFF.

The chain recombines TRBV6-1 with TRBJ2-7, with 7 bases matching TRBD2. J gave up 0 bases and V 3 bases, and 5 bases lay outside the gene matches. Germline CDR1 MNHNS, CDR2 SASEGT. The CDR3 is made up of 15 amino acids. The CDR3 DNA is TGTGCCAGCAGTGATGAGTCGGGGGGCTCCTACGAGCAGTACTTC. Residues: CASSDESGGSYEQYF.

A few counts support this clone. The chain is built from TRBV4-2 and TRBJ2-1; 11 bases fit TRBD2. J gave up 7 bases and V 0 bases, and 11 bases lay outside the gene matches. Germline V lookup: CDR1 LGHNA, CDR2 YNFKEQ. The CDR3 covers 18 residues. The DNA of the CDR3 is TGTGCCAGCAGCCAAGAGGATCCGACTAGCGGGATTCGGAATGAGCAGTTCTTC. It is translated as CASSQEDPTSGIRNEQFF.

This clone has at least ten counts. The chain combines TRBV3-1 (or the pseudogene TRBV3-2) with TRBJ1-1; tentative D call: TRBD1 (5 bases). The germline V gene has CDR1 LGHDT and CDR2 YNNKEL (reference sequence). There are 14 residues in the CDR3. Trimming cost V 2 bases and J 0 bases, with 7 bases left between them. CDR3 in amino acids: CASSQLGVNTEAFF. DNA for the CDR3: TGTGCCAGCAGCCAATTAGGGGTGAACACTGAAGCTTTCTTT.

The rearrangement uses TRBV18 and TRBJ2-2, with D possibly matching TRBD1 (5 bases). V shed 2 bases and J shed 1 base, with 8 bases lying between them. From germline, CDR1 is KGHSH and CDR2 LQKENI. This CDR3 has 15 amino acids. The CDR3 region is CASSPSTGNTGELFF. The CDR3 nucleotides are TGTGCCAGCTCACCATCCACAGGGAACACCGGGGAGCTGTTTTTT.

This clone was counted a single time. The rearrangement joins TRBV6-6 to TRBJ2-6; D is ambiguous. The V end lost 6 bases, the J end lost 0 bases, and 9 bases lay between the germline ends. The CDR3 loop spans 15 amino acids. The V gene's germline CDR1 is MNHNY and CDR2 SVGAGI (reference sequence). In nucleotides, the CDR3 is TGTGCCAGCAGGGGCACTTACTCTGGGGCCAACGTCCTGACTTTC. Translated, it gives CASRGTYSGANVLTF.

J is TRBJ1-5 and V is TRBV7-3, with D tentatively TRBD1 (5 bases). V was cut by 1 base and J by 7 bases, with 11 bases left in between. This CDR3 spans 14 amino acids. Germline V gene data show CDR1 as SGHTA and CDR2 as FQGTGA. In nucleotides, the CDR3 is TGTGCCAGCAGCTTAAGGGGGGGTGAGCAGCCCCAGCATTTT. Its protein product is CASSLRGGEQPQHF. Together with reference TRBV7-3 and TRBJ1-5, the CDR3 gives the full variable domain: GAGVSQTPSNKVTEKGKYVELRCDPISGHTALYWYRQSLGQGPEFLIYFQGTGAADDSGLPNDRFFAVRPEGSVSTLKIQRTERGDSAVYLCASSLRGGEQPQHFGDGTRLSIL.

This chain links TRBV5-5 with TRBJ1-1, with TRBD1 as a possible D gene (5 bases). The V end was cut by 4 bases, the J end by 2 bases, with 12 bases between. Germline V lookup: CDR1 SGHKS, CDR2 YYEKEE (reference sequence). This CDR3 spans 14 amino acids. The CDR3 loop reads CASSPGGANTEAFF. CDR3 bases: TGTGCCAGCAGCCCCGGAGGGGCCAACACTGAAGCTTTCTTT.

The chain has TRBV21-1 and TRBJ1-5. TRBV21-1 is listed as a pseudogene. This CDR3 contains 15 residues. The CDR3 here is CASSSGLYSNQPQHF. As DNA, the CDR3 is TGTGCCAGCAGCTCAGGACTGTATAGCAATCAGCCCCAGCATTTT.

In DNA form, the CDR3 reads TGCGCCAGCAGCCACATGGACAGGAACACCGGGGAGCTGTTTTTT. Its translation is CASSHMDRNTGELFF. V gene TRBV4-1 combines with J gene TRBJ2-2; perhaps TRBD1 as D (6 bases). With 3 bases removed from V and 1 base from J, the gap between germline ends came to 9 bases. The CDR3 spans 15 residues. Germline lookup yields CDR1 MGHRA and CDR2 YSYEKL.